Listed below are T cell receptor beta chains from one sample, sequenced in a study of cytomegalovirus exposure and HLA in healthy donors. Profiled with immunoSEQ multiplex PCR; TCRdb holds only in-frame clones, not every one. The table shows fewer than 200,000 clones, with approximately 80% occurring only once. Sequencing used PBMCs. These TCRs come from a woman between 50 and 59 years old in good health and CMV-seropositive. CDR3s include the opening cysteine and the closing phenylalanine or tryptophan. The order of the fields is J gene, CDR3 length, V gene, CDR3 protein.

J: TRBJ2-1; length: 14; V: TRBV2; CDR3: CASSTLDQATEQFF
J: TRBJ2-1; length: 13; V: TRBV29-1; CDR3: CSSSKGLYNEQFF
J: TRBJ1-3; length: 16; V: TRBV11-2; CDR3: CASSGITGYSGNTIYF
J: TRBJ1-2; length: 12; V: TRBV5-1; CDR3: CASSQDSYGYTF
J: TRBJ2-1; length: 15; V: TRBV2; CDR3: CASRGLAGPNNEQFF
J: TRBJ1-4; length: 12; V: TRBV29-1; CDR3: CSVTEGSEKLFF
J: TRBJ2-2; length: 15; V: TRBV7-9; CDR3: CSSRGIQGNTGELFF
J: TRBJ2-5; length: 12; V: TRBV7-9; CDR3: CASSFVPETQYF
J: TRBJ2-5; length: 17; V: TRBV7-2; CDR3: CASSLAREAGGPETQYF
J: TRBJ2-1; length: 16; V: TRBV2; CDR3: CASSFFGTLNNNEQFF
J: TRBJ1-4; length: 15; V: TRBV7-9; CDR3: CSSSIQGHLNEKLFF
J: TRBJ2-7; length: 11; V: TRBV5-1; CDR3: CASSSHSEQYF
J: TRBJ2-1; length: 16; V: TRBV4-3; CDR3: CASSQDMRAARNEQFF
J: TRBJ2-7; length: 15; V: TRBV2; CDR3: CASTQGRSSSYEQYF
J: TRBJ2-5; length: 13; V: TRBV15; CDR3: CATSRGRQETQYF
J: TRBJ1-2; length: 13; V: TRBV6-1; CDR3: CASSEVPLRGYTF
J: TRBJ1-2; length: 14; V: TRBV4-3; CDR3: CASSQESGLNGYTF
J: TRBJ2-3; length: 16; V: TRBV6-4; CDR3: CASSDEAGGFTDTQYF
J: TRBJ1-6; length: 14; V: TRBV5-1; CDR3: CASSLQGQDSPLHF
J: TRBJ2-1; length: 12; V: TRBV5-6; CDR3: CASSFSVNEQFF